The 9 T cell receptor beta chains given below trace back to one sample, sequenced in a study of blood T cells in healthy people across ages. It was with a sample-barcoded 5' primer and a J-beta primer mix that a second PCR of about 7 to 12 cycles was run. TCRdb reprocessed the 5' RACE reads via MiXCR and lists one record per CDR3 protein. The table includes 550,000 to 750,000 distinct CDR3 sequences, around 21% detected once. The specimen was blood. These receptors came from a man aged 65 to 79 in good health.

This clonotype was recorded a few times. This chain connects TRBV6-5 to TRBJ1-1, with D perhaps TRBD1 (6 bases). The CDR3 has 16 residues. V was trimmed by 2 bases and J by 5 bases, leaving 18 bases between them. Germline V lookup: CDR1 MNHEY, CDR2 SVGAGI. CDR3 nucleotide sequence: TGTGCCAGCAGTTACGAAGTCAACAGGGTGACGACTGAAGCTTTCTTT. This codes for CASSYEVNRVTTEAFF.

This clonotype was counted only a few times. The chain has TRBV10-3 and TRBJ2-1; D may correspond to TRBD1 or TRBD2 (5 bases each). V dropped 0 bases and J dropped 3 bases, with 12 bases sitting between them. Germline CDR1 reads ENHRY; CDR2 reads SYGVKD. The CDR3 consists of 16 residues. CDR3 residues: CAISESLGAGYNEQFF. DNA for the CDR3: TGTGCCATCAGTGAGTCGCTCGGGGCCGGCTACAATGAGCAGTTCTTC.

This clonotype was detected many times. This sequence joins TRBV5-1 and TRBJ2-4, with 9 positions matching TRBD1. The CDR3 totals 14 residues. CDR1 and CDR2 from the germline V gene are SGHRS and YFSETQ. V shed 2 bases and J 5 bases; nucleotides not matched to a gene: 2. The CDR3: CASSFWTGENIQYF. The CDR3 nucleotides are TGCGCCAGCAGCTTTTGGACAGGGGAAAACATTCAGTACTTC.

The chain recombines TRBV18 with TRBJ2-7, with D uncertain. The ends were cut back, 4 bases at V and 6 bases at J, with 13 bases in the middle. The length of the CDR3 is 13 residues. The germline V gene has CDR1 KGHSH and CDR2 LQKENI. The CDR3 spells CASSQDLSREQYF. The DNA for the CDR3 is TGTGCCAGCTCACAGGACCTCTCCCGCGAGCAGTACTTC.

This rearrangement joins TRBV7-9 to TRBJ2-3; 7 bases align to TRBD2. This CDR3 contains 15 residues. Trimming removed 3 bases from V and 4 bases from J; junction bases left unmatched: 7. Per germline, CDR1 SEHNR and CDR2 FQNEAQ (reference sequence). The chain's CDR3 is CASSLVGGSSDTQYF. The CDR3 nucleotides are TGTGCCAGCAGCTTGGTGGGCGGGAGCTCAGATACGCAGTATTTT.

This clonotype was observed at least ten times. The chain recombines TRBV9 with TRBJ2-5; weak D call: TRBD1 (5 bases). Germline lookup yields CDR1 SGDLS and CDR2 YYNGEE. The V end was cut by 2 bases, the J end by 5 bases, with 19 bases between. CDR3 length: 16 amino acids. The CDR3 bases are TGTGCCAGCAGCGTCGGACATCACCCTAATGGGGAGACCCAGTACTTC. As protein: CASSVGHHPNGETQYF.

This clonotype was counted at least ten times. The genes are TRBV29-1 and TRBJ2-5; D is perhaps TRBD1 (5 bases). CDR3 size: 12 residues. The V end lost 7 bases, the J end lost 2 bases, and 11 bases lay between the germline ends. The germline gives CDR1 SQVTM, CDR2 ANQGSEA. CDR3 sequence (DNA): TGCAGCGGTGGACAAATGCAAGAGACCCAGTACTTC. The encoded protein is CSGGQMQETQYF.

J is TRBJ2-5 and V is TRBV2; 10 bases agree with TRBD1. Judging by the DNA end, TRBJ2-7 fits better; the J call may be wrong. The CDR3 covers 14 residues. Per germline, CDR1 SNHLY and CDR2 FYNNEI. The CDR3 nucleotides are TGTGCCAGCAGCCGGACAGGGGGACTCAACGAGCAGTACTTC. Its protein is CASSRTGGLNEQYF.

The sample holds one count of this clonotype. The CDR3 nucleotides read TGTACCAAGCTACGCGAAACGTACACTGAAGCTTTCTTT. Translated, it gives CTKLRETYTEAFF. V usage is TRBV2 and J usage is TRBJ1-1; D gene ambiguous. The CDR3 runs 13 residues. Germline V gene sequence: CDR1 SNHLY, CDR2 FYNNEI.